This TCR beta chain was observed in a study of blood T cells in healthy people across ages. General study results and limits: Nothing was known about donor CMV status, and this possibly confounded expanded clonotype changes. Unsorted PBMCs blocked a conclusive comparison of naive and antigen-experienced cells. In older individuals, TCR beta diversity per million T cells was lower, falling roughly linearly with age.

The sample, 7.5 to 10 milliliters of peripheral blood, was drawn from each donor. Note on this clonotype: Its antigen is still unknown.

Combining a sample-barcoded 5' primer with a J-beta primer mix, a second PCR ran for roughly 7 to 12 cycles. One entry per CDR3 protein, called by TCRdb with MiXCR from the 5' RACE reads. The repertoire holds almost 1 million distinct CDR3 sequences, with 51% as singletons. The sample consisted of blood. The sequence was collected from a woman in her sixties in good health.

The CDR3 region has the DNA TGTGCCACCAGCAGAGCTCGGGGGCAGGGGGCCGGACTAGCGCACAATGAGCAGTTCTTC. It encodes CATSRARGQGAGLAHNEQFF. This chain links TRBV15 with TRBJ2-1; weak D call: TRBD2 (9 bases). V lost 1 base and J lost 5, with 27 bases in between. The CDR3 runs 20 residues. CDR1 and CDR2 (germline): LNHNV, YYDKDF (reference sequence). Drawing the rest from reference TRBV15 and TRBJ2-1, the complete variable domain is DAMVIQNPRYQVTQFGKPVTLSCSQTLNHNVMYWYQQKSSQAPKLLFHYYDKDFNNEADTPDNFQSRRPNTSFCFLDIRSPGLGDTAMYLCATSRARGQGAGLAHNEQFFGPGTRLTVL.